This is a list of T cell receptor beta chains from one sample in a study of metastatic and nonmetastatic thyroid tumors. MiXCR reprocessed the PCR reads for TCRdb. The sample has approximately 9,700 clones, approximately 31% seen once. The sample comprised tumor tissue. The receptors were sampled from a female donor with papillary thyroid cancer or a benign thyroid nodule (not recorded which). Some clones in this sample may be carry-over from other donors' samples. CDR3s include the opening cysteine and the closing phenylalanine or tryptophan. The D gene is left open where the match is weak. The size of a clone is reported for some rows only, either as once, few or many, or as a class for expanded clones.

v_gene: TRBV6-1; abundance: few; j_gene: TRBJ1-3; d_gene: TRBD1; CDR3nt: TGTGCCAGCAGTGAATCGGACAGGGAAGGTGGAAACACCATATATTTT; CDR3aa: CASSESDREGGNTIYF
v_gene: TRBV27; abundance: few; j_gene: TRBJ2-3; d_gene: NA; CDR3nt: TGTGCCAGTAGGATACGGGAGACAGATACGCAGTATTTT; CDR3aa: CASRIRETDTQYF
v_gene: TRBV4-3; abundance: NA; j_gene: TRBJ2-6; d_gene: NA; CDR3nt: TGCGCCAGCAGCCAAGATGTGGGCTCTGGGGCCAACGTCCTGACTTTC; CDR3aa: CASSQDVGSGANVLTF
v_gene: TRBV20-1; abundance: NA; j_gene: TRBJ2-3; d_gene: TRBD1; CDR3nt: TGCAGTGCTAGAGATCCGGGAAAGGGGGCCGATACGCAGTATTTT; CDR3aa: CSARDPGKGADTQYF
v_gene: TRBV11-2; abundance: NA; j_gene: TRBJ2-3; d_gene: TRBD1; CDR3nt: TGTGCCAGCAGCCCGGGACAGCTGGTCGGGTCTGATACGCAGTATTTT; CDR3aa: CASSPGQLVGSDTQYF
v_gene: TRBV27; abundance: NA; j_gene: TRBJ2-7; d_gene: TRBD1; CDR3nt: TGTTCCAGCAGTTTATCCGGACAGGGGGGATACGATCAGTACTTC; CDR3aa: CSSSLSGQGGYDQYF
v_gene: TRBV18; abundance: NA; j_gene: TRBJ2-5; d_gene: NA; CDR3nt: TGTGCCAGCTCACCAAGGGCCCGGGAGGAGACCCAGTACTTC; CDR3aa: CASSPRAREETQYF
v_gene: TRBV6-1; abundance: NA; j_gene: TRBJ2-7; d_gene: NA; CDR3nt: TGTGCCAGCAGCCGGCAGGGGCACCCCTACGAGCAGTACTTC; CDR3aa: CASSRQGHPYEQYF
v_gene: TRBV28; abundance: medium-sized; j_gene: TRBJ2-7; d_gene: TRBD2; CDR3nt: TGTGCCAGCAAGGGAGCGGGAGGGCCTAGGGAGCAGTACTTC; CDR3aa: CASKGAGGPREQYF
v_gene: TRBV6-2/TRBV6-3; abundance: NA; j_gene: TRBJ2-7; d_gene: TRBD1; CDR3nt: TGTGCCACCAACGCGAATTTCGGACAGGGAGTCTACGAGCAGTACTTC; CDR3aa: CATNANFGQGVYEQYF
v_gene: TRBV11-2; abundance: medium-sized; j_gene: TRBJ2-1; d_gene: NA; CDR3nt: TGTGCCAGCAGCTCCCTGACGAGGAGCTCCTACAATGAGCAGTTCTTC; CDR3aa: CASSSLTRSSYNEQFF
v_gene: TRBV6-1; abundance: few; j_gene: TRBJ2-7; d_gene: TRBD2; CDR3nt: TGTGCCAGCAAAACTCCCGGGACTAGCGGCATGGGAGAGCAGTACTTC; CDR3aa: CASKTPGTSGMGEQYF
v_gene: TRBV20-1; abundance: many; j_gene: TRBJ2-4; d_gene: NA; CDR3nt: TGCAGTGCTAGTGGGGGGTTACCCAAAAACATTCAGTACTTC; CDR3aa: CSASGGLPKNIQYF
v_gene: TRBV5-6; abundance: medium-sized; j_gene: TRBJ1-2; d_gene: NA; CDR3nt: TGTGCCAGCAGCTTGCGGGGGCGAAGAAGGGGCTACACCTTC; CDR3aa: CASSLRGRRRGYTF
v_gene: TRBV11-2; abundance: NA; j_gene: TRBJ2-1; d_gene: NA; CDR3nt: TGTTCCGTCGGTGGGGACAATAGCTCCTACAATGAGCAGTTCTTC; CDR3aa: CSVGGDNSSYNEQFF
v_gene: TRBV19; abundance: NA; j_gene: TRBJ2-7; d_gene: TRBD1; CDR3nt: TGTGCCAGTAGTATAGGGTCAGGGGGCGGCGGACCCTCCTACGGGCAGTACTTC; CDR3aa: CASSIGSGGGGPSYGQYF
v_gene: TRBV9; abundance: once; j_gene: TRBJ2-5; d_gene: TRBD2; CDR3nt: TGTGCCAGCAGCGCGGGACTAGCGGGAGAGAGGGGGTACCAAGAGACCCAGTACTTC; CDR3aa: CASSAGLAGERGYQETQYF
v_gene: TRBV24-1; abundance: few; j_gene: TRBJ2-3; d_gene: NA; CDR3nt: TGTGCCACCAGCCAGAGGGGCCTCACAGATACGCAGTATTTT; CDR3aa: CATSQRGLTDTQYF
v_gene: TRBV12-3/TRBV12-4; abundance: few; j_gene: TRBJ1-6; d_gene: TRBD1; CDR3nt: TGTGCCAGCAGCGACAGGGGGGCGGATTCACCCCTCCACTTT; CDR3aa: CASSDRGADSPLHF
v_gene: TRBV28; abundance: large; j_gene: TRBJ1-2; d_gene: NA; CDR3nt: TGTGCCAGCAGTTTTGGCTATGGCTACACCTTC; CDR3aa: CASSFGYGYTF
v_gene: TRBV4-1; abundance: medium-sized; j_gene: TRBJ2-2; d_gene: NA; CDR3nt: TGCGCCAGCAGCCAAACGGAGCGGTACACCGGGGAGCTGTTTTTT; CDR3aa: CASSQTERYTGELFF
v_gene: TRBV30; abundance: medium-sized; j_gene: TRBJ2-7; d_gene: TRBD1; CDR3nt: TGTGCCTGGAGTGCGGGACAGGGTTACGAGCAGTACTTC; CDR3aa: CAWSAGQGYEQYF
v_gene: TRBV11-3; abundance: NA; j_gene: TRBJ2-5; d_gene: NA; CDR3nt: TGTGCCTGCAGCCAGATCCGGGGGGAGACCCAGTACTTC; CDR3aa: CACSQIRGETQYF
v_gene: TRBV10-2; abundance: few; j_gene: TRBJ1-2; d_gene: NA; CDR3nt: TGCGCCAGCATCGGGGGCGATAACTATGGCTACACCTTC; CDR3aa: CASIGGDNYGYTF
v_gene: TRBV6-1; abundance: NA; j_gene: TRBJ1-2; d_gene: NA; CDR3nt: TGTGCCAGCAGTCCGACGCGGGAGGGGATTTATGGCTACACCTTC; CDR3aa: CASSPTREGIYGYTF
v_gene: TRBV12-3/TRBV12-4; abundance: few; j_gene: TRBJ2-7; d_gene: TRBD2; CDR3nt: TGTGCCAGCAGACTTCGGCCGGGGCTAGCGGGAGACGAGCAGTACTTC; CDR3aa: CASRLRPGLAGDEQYF